This TCR beta chain was sequenced for a study of shared clonotypes between healthy human individuals. Profiled with immunoSEQ multiplex PCR; TCRdb holds only in-frame clones, not every one. This sample has approximately 710,000 clones, with about 92% found just once. This CDR3 is 19 amino acids long. Germline CDR1 is SGHRS and CDR2 is YFSETQ. V lost 4 bases, J lost 7 bases, and 20 bases stayed unmatched. The TCR was taken from a young man in good health. Some clones in this sample may be carry-over from other donors' samples. V is TRBV5-1 and J is TRBJ2-1, with 10 bases matching TRBD2. The sample taken for sequencing was memory CD8+ T cells from PBMCs. Subset specified: CD45RO+ cells pooled with CCR7-negative TemRA cells. The CDR3 sequence: CASSGGGSGRSLRRNEQFF. The CDR3 DNA follows: TGCGCCAGCAGCGGCGGGGGTAGCGGGAGGTCCCTTCGCAGGAATGAGCAGTTCTTC.